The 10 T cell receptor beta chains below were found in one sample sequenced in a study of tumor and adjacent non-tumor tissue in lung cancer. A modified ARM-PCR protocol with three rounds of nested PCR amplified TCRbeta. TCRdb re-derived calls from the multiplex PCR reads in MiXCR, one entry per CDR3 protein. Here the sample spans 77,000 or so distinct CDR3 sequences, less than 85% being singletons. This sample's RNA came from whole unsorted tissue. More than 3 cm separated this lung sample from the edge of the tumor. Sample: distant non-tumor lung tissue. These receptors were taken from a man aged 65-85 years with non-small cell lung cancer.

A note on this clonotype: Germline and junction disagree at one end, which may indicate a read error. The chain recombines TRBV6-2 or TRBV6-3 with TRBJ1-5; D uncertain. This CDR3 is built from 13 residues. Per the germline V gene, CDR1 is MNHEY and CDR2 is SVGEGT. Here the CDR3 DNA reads TGTGTCAGCAGTTATGGGGAGGATCAGCCCCAACATTTT. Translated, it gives CVSSYGEDQPQHF.

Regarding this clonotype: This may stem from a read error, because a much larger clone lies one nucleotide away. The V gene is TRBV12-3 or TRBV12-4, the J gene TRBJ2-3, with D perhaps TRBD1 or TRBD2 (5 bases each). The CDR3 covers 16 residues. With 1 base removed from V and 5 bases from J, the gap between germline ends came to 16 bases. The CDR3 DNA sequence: TGTGCCAGCAGTTTAGTTCTACCAGGGACCGGAGATACGCAGTATTTT. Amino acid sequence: CASSLVLPGTGDTQYF.

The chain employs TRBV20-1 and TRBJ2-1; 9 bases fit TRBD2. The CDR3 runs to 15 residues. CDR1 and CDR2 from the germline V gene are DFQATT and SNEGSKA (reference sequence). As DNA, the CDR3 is TGCAGCGCACCCCGCGGGAGGGTCGTCCCCAATGAGCAGTTCTTC. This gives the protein CSAPRGRVVPNEQFF.

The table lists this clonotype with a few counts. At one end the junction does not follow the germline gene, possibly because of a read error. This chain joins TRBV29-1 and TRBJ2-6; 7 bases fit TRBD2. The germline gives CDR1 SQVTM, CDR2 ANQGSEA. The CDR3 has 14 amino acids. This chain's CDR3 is CSVDAGAGANVLTF. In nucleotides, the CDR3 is TGTAGTGTTGATGCGGGGGCTGGGGCCAACGTCCTGACTTTC.

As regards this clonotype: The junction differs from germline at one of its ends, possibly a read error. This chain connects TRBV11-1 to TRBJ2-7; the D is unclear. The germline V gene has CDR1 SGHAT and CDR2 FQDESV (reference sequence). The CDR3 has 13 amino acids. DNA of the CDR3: TGTGCCATCAGCTTGTTTGGTGGATATGAGCAGTACTTC. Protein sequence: CAISLFGGYEQYF.

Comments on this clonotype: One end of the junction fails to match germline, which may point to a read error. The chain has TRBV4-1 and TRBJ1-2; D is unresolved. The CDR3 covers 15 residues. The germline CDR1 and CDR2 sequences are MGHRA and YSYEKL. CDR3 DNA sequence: TGTGTCAGCAGCCAAGATGTGCAGTCTTTTGATGGCTACACCTTC. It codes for CVSSQDVQSFDGYTF.

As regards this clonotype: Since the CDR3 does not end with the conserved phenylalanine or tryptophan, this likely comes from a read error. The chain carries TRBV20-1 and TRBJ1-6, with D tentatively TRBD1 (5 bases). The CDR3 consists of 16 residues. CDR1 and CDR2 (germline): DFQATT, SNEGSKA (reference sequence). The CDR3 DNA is TGCAGTGCTAGGGGTTGGGGGAACAAGAGGAATTCACCACTCCACTAT. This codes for CSARGWGNKRNSPLHY.

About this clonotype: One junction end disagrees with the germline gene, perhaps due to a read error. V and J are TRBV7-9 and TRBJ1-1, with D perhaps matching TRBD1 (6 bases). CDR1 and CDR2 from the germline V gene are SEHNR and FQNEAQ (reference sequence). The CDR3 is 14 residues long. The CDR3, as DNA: TGTACCAGCAGCTTAGCGGGGGCTGGCACTGATGCTCTCTTT. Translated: CTSSLAGAGTDALF. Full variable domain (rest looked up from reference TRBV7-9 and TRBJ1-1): DTGVSQNPRHKITKRGQNVTFRCDPISEHNRLYWYRQTLGQGPEFLTYFQNEAQLEKSRLLSDRFSAERPKGSFSTLEIQRTEQGDSAMYLCTSSLAGAGTDALFGQGTRLTVV.

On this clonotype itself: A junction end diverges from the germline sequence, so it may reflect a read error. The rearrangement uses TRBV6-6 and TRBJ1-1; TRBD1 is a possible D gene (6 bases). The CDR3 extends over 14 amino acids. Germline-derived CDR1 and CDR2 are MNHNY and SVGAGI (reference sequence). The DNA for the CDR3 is TGTGCCGTAGACCTCACAGGGTGGGACACTGAAGGTTTCTTT. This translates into CAVDLTGWDTEGFF.

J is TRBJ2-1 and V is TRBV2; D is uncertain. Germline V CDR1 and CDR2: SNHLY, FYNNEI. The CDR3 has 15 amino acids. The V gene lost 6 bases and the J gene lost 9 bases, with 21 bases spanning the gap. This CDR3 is CASSATVVARSEQFF. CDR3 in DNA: TGTGCCAGCAGCGCTACAGTGGTCGCGAGGTCTGAGCAGTTCTTC. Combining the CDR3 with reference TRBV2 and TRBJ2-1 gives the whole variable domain EPEVTQTPSHQVTQMGQEVILRCVPISNHLYFYWYRQILGQKVEFLVSFYNNEISEKSEIFDDQFSVERPDGSNFTLKIRSTKLEDSAMYFCASSATVVARSEQFFGPGTRLTVL.